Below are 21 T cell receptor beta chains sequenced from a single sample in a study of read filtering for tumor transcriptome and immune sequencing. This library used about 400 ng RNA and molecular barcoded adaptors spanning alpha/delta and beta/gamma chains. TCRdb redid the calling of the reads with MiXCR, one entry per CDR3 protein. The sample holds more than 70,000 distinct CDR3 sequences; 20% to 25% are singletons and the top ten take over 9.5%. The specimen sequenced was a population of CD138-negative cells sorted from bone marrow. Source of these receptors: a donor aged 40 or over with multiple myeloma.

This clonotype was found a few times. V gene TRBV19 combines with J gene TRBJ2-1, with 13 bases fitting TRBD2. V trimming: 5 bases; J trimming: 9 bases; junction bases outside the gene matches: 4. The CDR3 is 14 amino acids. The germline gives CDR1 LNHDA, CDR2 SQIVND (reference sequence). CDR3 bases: TGTGCCAGTAGTCTTTGGACTAGCGGGGGTGAGCAGTTCTTC. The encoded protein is CASSLWTSGGEQFF.

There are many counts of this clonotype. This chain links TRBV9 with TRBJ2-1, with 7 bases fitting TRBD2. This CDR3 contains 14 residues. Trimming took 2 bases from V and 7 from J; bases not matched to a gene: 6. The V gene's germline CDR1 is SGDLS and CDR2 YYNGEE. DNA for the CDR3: TGTGCCAGCAGCGTGGGAGGGATGTGGAATGAGCAGTTCTTC. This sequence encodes CASSVGGMWNEQFF.

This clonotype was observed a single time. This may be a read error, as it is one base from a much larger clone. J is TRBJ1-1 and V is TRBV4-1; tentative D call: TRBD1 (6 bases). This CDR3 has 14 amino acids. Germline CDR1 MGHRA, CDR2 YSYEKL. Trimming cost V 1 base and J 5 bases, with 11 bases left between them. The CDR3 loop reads CASSQGQRGTEAFF. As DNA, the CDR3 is TGCGCCAGCAGCCAAGGTCAAAGGGGGACTGAAGCTTTCTTT.

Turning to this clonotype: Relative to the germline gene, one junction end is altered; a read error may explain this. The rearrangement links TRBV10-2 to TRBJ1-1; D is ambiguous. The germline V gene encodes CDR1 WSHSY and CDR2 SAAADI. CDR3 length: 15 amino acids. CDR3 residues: CASSESWKSGTEAFF. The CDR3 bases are TGCGCTAGCAGTGAGTCGTGGAAAAGCGGCACTGAAGCTTTCTTT.

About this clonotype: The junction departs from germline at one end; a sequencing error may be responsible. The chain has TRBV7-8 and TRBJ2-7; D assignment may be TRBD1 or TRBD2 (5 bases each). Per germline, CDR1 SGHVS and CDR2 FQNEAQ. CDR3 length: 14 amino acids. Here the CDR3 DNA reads TGTGTCAGCAGCATGACCGGGACCCGGTACGAGCAGAACTTC. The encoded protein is CVSSMTGTRYEQNF.

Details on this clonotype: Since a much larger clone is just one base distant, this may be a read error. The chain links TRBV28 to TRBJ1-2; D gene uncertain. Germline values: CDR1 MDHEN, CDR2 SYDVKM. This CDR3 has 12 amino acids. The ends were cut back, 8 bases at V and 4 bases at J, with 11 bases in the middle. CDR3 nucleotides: TGTGCCAGCGTACCCCCGACCTATGGCTACACCTTC. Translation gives CASVPPTYGYTF.

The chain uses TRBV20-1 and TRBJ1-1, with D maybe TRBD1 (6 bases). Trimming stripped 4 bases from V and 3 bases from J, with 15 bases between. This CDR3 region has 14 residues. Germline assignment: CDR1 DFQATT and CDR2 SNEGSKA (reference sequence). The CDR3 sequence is CSAKKGVGDTEAFF. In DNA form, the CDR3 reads TGCAGTGCTAAAAAGGGGGTAGGCGACACTGAAGCTTTCTTT.

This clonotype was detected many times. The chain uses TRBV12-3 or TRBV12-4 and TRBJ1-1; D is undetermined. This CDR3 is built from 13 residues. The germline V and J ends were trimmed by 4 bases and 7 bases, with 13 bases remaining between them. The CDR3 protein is CASSSHRGYEAFF. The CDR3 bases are TGTGCCAGCAGTTCCCACAGAGGTTATGAAGCTTTCTTT.

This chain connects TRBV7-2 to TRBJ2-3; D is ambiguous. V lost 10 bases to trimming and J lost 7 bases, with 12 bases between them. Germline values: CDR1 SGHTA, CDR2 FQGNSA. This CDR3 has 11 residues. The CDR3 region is CAILRTYTQYF. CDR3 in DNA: TGTGCCATCCTCCGGACGTATACGCAGTATTTT.

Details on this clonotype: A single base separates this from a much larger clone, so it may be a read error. The CDR3 protein is CASSSTSVAYTDTQYF. CDR3 DNA sequence: TGTGCCAGCAGCTCGACTAGCGTAGCTTACACAGATACGCAGTATTTT. The rearrangement joins TRBV7-2 to TRBJ2-3; 8 nucleotides agree with TRBD2. The V segment lost 4 bases and the J segment 2 bases; nucleotides outside the gene matches: 8. The V gene's germline CDR1 is SGHTA and CDR2 FQGNSA. The CDR3 loop spans 16 amino acids.

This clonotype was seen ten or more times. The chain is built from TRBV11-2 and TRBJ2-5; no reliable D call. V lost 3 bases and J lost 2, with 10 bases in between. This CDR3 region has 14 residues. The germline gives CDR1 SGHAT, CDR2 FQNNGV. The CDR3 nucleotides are TGTGCCAGCAGCTTGACGACATCACAAGAGACCCAGTACTTC. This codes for CASSLTTSQETQYF.

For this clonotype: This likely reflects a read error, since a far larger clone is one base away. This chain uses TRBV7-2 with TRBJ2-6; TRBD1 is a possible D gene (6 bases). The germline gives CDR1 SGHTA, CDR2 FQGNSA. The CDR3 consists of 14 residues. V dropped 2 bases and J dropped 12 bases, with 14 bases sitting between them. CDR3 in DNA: TGTGCCAGCAGCTTACGGGCAGGGGTCCCCGTCCTGACTTTC. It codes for CASSLRAGVPVLTF.

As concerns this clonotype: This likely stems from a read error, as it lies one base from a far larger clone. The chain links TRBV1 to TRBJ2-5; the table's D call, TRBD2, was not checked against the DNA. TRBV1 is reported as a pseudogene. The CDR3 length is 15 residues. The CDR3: CTSSQIAGYQETQYF. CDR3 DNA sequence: TGCACCAGCAGCCAAATAGCGGGATACCAAGAGACCCAGTACTTC.

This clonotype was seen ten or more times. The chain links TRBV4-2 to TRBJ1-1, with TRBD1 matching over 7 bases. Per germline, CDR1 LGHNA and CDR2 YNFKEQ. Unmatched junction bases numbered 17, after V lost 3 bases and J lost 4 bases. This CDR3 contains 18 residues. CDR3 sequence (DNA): TGTGCCAGCAGCCAGGGGGTGAGACAGGGAGGTTGGCGCACTGAAGCTTTCTTT. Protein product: CASSQGVRQGGWRTEAFF.

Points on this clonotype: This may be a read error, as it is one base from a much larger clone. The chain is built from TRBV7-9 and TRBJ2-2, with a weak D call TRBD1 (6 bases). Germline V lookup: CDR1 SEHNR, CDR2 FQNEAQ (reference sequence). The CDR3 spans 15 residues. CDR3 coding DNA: TGTGCCGGCAGCTTAGTAAACCAGGGGACCGGGGAGCTGTTTTTT. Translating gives CAGSLVNQGTGELFF.

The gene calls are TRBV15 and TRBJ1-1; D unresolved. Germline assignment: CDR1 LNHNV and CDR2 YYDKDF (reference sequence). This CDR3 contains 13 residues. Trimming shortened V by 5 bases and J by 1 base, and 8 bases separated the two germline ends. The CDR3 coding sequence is TGTGCCACCAGCCGGAAGGGGAACACTGAAGCTTTCTTT. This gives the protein CATSRKGNTEAFF.

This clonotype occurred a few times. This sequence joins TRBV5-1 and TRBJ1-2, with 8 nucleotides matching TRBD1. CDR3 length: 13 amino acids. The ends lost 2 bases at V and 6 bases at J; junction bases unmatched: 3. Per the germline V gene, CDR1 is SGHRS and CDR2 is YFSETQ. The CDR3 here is CASSFGTGDGYTF. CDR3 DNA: TGCGCCAGCAGCTTTGGGACAGGAGATGGCTACACCTTC.

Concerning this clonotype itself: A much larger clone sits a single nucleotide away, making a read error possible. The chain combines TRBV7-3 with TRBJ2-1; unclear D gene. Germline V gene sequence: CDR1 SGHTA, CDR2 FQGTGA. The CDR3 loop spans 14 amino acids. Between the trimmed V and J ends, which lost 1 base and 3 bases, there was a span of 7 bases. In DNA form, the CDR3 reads TGTGCCAGCAGCTTAAGGGCATTCTACAATGAGCAGTTCTTC. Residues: CASSLRAFYNEQFF.

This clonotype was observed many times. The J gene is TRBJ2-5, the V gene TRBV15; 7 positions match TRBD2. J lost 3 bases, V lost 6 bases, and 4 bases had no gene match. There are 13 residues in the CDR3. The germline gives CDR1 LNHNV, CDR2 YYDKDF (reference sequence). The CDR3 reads CATRRLAEETQYF. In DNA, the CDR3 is TGTGCCACCAGGAGACTAGCCGAAGAGACCCAGTACTTC. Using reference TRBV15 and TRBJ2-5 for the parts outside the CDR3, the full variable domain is DAMVIQNPRYQVTQFGKPVTLSCSQTLNHNVMYWYQQKSSQAPKLLFHYYDKDFNNEADTPDNFQSRRPNTSFCFLDIRSPGLGDTAMYLCATRRLAEETQYFGPGTRLLVL.

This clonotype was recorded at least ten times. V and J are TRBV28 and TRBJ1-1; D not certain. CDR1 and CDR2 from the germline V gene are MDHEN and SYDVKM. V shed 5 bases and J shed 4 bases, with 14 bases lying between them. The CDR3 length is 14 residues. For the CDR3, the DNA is TGTGCCAGCAGTCCCGTCAGGTTGGTCACTGAAGCTTTCTTT. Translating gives CASSPVRLVTEAFF.

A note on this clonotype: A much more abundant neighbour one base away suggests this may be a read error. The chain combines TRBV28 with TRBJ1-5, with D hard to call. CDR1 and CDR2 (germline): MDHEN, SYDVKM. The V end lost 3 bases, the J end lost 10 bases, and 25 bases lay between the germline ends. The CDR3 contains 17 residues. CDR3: CASSLREAGRFLAPQHF. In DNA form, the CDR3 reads TGTGCCAGCAGTTTGCGCGAGGCAGGCCGGTTCCTGGCACCCCAGCATTTT.